This T cell receptor (beta chain) was found in a study of blood T cell repertoires in COVID-19 (dated by TCRdb to 2018 to 2020). About the investigation overall: Samples covering the acute and convalescent phases of COVID-19 were provided by collaborators in the United States, Italy and Spain. The repertoires were released in a freely available public database meant as a resource for research on the immune response to SARS-CoV-2. Samples came from the ongoing ImmuneRACE study (first 160 participants) plus 1,254 subjects from 6 global collaborators. HLA class I and class II types, where available, came from metadata supplied by the sample provider rather than from assay-based typing. The sample metadata nearly always contained a de-identified subject ID, COVID-19 status, age in years and sex. Subjects who had been exposed to COVID-19, were actively infected with it, or had recovered from it provided the deeply sampled blood TCRbeta repertoires that made up the dataset. The prospective study material was composed of cDNA or gDNA derived from T cells, B-cell-depleted T cells, or PBMCs. The full study reports these points: The quantity of clinical and demographic metadata differed by source and by participant and was supplied without curation.

With regard to this clone: Its cognate antigen has yet to be identified. No qualities accompany the bases; no much larger clone lies one base away.

TCRbeta CDR3 regions were amplified from genomic DNA using the immunoSEQ Assay, a bias-controlled multiplex PCR. Per the authors' processing: Within the assay, amplification of reference gene primers was used to estimate how many nucleated cells each sample contained. To quantify the absolute abundance of each unique TCRbeta CDR3 rearrangement, sequence reads were collapsed and filtered. For each sample, productive Simpson clonality was calculated as the square root of Simpson's diversity index across productive rearrangements. The table was pulled from immuneACCESS by TCRdb, which kept in-frame rearrangements only. Such tables lose some clones; where checked, under half of the loss comes from unresolved V genes, and the rest has no known cause. V, J and clone size derive from that table, while D and trimming were established from the DNA sequence. In all, the sample holds about 240,000 clones, and 87% of those were seen once. Together, the top ten hold about 2.5% of the sample.

Participants in the prospective study were enrolled through a virtual design, were aged roughly 18 to 100 years, and lived in 24 United States geographic areas. In the prospective study, cohorts were assigned on the basis of participant-reported clinical history obtained from a screening survey and a study questionnaire. In the prospective study, mobile phlebotomists collected whole blood, serum and a nasopharyngeal or oropharyngeal swab from each participant. Prospective study participants could optionally give additional blood draws and questionnaires over a 2-month period. Prospective study blood samples were shipped either frozen or at room temperature before DNA extraction. The clonotype comes from a woman in her 30s with acute COVID-19. The material sequenced was PBMCs or T cells enriched from blood (not recorded which).

In nucleotides, the sequence is TGTGCCAGCAGCCTACCGCCAGATACGCAGTATTTT. It is translated as CASSLPPDTQYF. The sequence links TRBV7-9 to TRBJ2-3; the D gene identity is not certain. The trim is 5 bases for V and 4 bases for J, with a gap of 7 bases between the germline ends. Spanning cysteine to phenylalanine, the CDR3 consists of 12 amino acids. The read is trimmed to its CDR3 DNA, 36 bases read in frame from base 1. CDR1 and CDR2 are read off the germline V gene (reference sequence) as SEHNR and FQNEAQ. The CDR3 plus the reference TRBV7-9 and TRBJ2-3 genes for the other parts give the full variable domain: DTGVSQNPRHKITKRGQNVTFRCDPISEHNRLYWYRQTLGQGPEFLTYFQNEAQLEKSRLLSDRFSAERPKGSFSTLEIQRTEQGDSAMYLCASSLPPDTQYFGPGTRLTVL.